The 20 T cell receptor beta chains presented below share a single source sample, sequenced in a study of blood T cell repertoires in COVID-19. Generated by immunoSEQ multiplex PCR, the TCRdb table keeps only in-frame clones and is missing some. The sample has more than 60,000 clones, roughly 80% seen once; the top ten hold more than 10%. Source material: peripheral blood. The receptors were sampled from a man over 45 with COVID-19, enrolled during active disease.

V and J are TRBV19 and TRBJ2-1; 7 bases map to TRBD1. CDR1 and CDR2 from the germline V gene are LNHDA and SQIVND (reference sequence). V trimming: 5 bases; J trimming: 5 bases; junction bases outside the gene matches: 15. The length of the CDR3 is 17 residues. In DNA, the CDR3 is TGTGCCAGTAGTGGTTGGGGAACGGGACAGCCTAACAATGAGCAGTTCTTC. This encodes CASSGWGTGQPNNEQFF.

This clone was detected only a few times. This chain connects TRBV3-1 (or the pseudogene TRBV3-2) to TRBJ2-7, with D perhaps TRBD2 (6 bases). The length of the CDR3 is 13 residues. V lost 7 bases, J lost 4 bases, and 14 bases lay in between. Germline CDR1 and CDR2: LGHDT and YNNKEL (reference sequence). CDR3 region: CASNLGGGYEQYF. Written as DNA, the CDR3 is TGTGCCAGCAACCTCGGGGGAGGATACGAGCAGTACTTC.

This clone has only one observation. The chain joins TRBV5-6 to TRBJ1-6; 8 bases map to TRBD1. Germline loops: CDR1 SGHDT, CDR2 YYEEEE. With V trimmed by 4 bases and J by 12 bases, 6 bases remained unmatched. The CDR3 is 13 residues long. CDR3 loop: CASSPGQDLPLHF. CDR3 DNA: TGTGCCAGCAGCCCGGGACAGGATTTACCCCTCCACTTT. Using reference TRBV5-6 and TRBJ1-6 for the parts outside the CDR3, the full variable domain is DAGVTQSPTHLIKTRGQQVTLRCSPKSGHDTVSWYQQALGQGPQFIFQYYEEEERQRGNFPDRFSGHQFPNYSSELNVNALLLGDSALYLCASSPGQDLPLHFGNGTRLTVT.

This sequence joins TRBV3-1 (or the pseudogene TRBV3-2) and TRBJ1-6; 8 bases are shared with TRBD1. Germline V gives CDR1 LGHDT, CDR2 YNNKEL (reference sequence). The CDR3 contains 16 residues. V lost 1 base and J lost 10; bases outside the gene matches: 9. Written as DNA, the CDR3 is TGTGCCAGCAGCCAAGGAGAGACAGGGGTATGGTCACCCCTCCACTTT. Residues: CASSQGETGVWSPLHF.

This rearrangement joins TRBV6-2 or TRBV6-3 to TRBJ1-6; D possibly corresponds to TRBD1 (5 bases). CDR3 length equals 13 residues. CDR1 and CDR2 (germline): MNHEY, SVGEGT. The V end was cut by 5 bases, the J end by 9 bases, with 11 bases between. CDR3 amino acids: CASSPGQGSPLHF. For the CDR3, the DNA is TGTGCCAGCAGTCCCGGGCAGGGTTCACCCCTCCACTTT.

This rearrangement joins TRBV27 to TRBJ1-2; tentatively, D is TRBD1 (6 bases). Deletions cut 5 bases from V and 7 bases from J, with 17 bases between. In germline, CDR1 is MNHEY, CDR2 SMNVEV (reference sequence). This CDR3 spans 14 amino acids. Here the CDR3 reads CASSPATGRGGYTF. The DNA of the CDR3 is TGTGCCAGCAGTCCGGCAACAGGGCGTGGTGGCTACACCTTC.

This chain links TRBV19 with TRBJ2-1; D possibly corresponds to TRBD1 (6 bases). The V gene lost 3 bases and the J gene lost 6 bases, with 15 bases spanning the gap. This CDR3 contains 15 residues. The germline gives CDR1 LNHDA, CDR2 SQIVND (reference sequence). DNA for the CDR3: TGTGCCAGTAGTATGGGGTGGATAGGGGGCAATGAGCAGTTCTTC. This encodes CASSMGWIGGNEQFF.

This chain connects TRBV14 to TRBJ2-1; D perhaps matches TRBD2 (5 bases). The germline V gene has CDR1 SGHDN and CDR2 FVKESK. There are 13 residues in the CDR3. V lost 0 bases and J lost 9, with 9 bases in between. The CDR3 region is CASSQDERGEQFF. The DNA of the CDR3 is TGTGCCAGCAGCCAAGATGAACGGGGTGAGCAGTTCTTC.

This clone turned up a few times. This chain uses TRBV7-3 with TRBJ2-1, with D maybe TRBD1 (6 bases). V was pared by 3 bases and J by 6 bases, with 15 bases between. This CDR3 comprises 15 residues. In germline, CDR1 is SGHTA, CDR2 FQGTGA. CDR3 sequence: CASSFFQAGVNEQFF. The CDR3 DNA sequence: TGTGCCAGCAGCTTCTTTCAGGCAGGGGTCAATGAGCAGTTCTTC.

This chain links TRBV10-3 with TRBJ2-7; possibly TRBD2 for D (5 bases). The length of the CDR3 is 13 residues. Trimming stripped 4 bases from V and 0 bases from J, with 7 bases between. Germline V gene lookup returns CDR1 ENHRY and CDR2 SYGVKD. The CDR3 loop is CAISGSGSYEQYF. In DNA, the CDR3 is TGTGCCATCAGTGGCAGCGGCTCCTACGAGCAGTACTTC.

This chain uses TRBV11-2 with TRBJ1-6; D uncertain. The CDR3 has 12 amino acids. Germline V gene sequence: CDR1 SGHAT, CDR2 FQNNGV. Trimming pared 2 bases from V and 6 bases from J, leaving 2 bases between. The DNA for the CDR3 is TGTGCCAGCAGCTTACTTAATTCACCCCTCCACTTT. Translated: CASSLLNSPLHF. The full variable domain, in which reference TRBV11-2 and TRBJ1-6 provide the parts outside the CDR3, is EAGVAQSPRYKIIEKRQSVAFWCNPISGHATLYWYQQILGQGPKLLIQFQNNGVVDDSQLPKDRFSAERLKGVDSTLKIQPAKLEDSAVYLCASSLLNSPLHFGNGTRLTVT.

This clone was seen once. The chain combines TRBV9 with TRBJ1-6, with a weak D call TRBD1 (5 bases). Germline assignment: CDR1 SGDLS and CDR2 YYNGEE. Trimming removed 0 bases at V and 1 base at J, with 11 bases between. The length of the CDR3 is 17 residues. CDR3: CASSVDGGGSYNSPLHF. The CDR3 nucleotides read TGTGCCAGCAGCGTAGATGGGGGGGGTTCCTATAATTCACCCCTCCACTTT. Together with reference TRBV9 and TRBJ1-6, the CDR3 gives the full variable domain: DSGVTQTPKHLITATGQRVTLRCSPRSGDLSVYWYQQSLDQGLQFLIQYYNGEERAKGNILERFSAQQFPDLHSELNLSSLELGDSALYFCASSVDGGGSYNSPLHFGNGTRLTVT.

Concerning this clone: A much bigger clone sits one base away, suggesting this may be a read error. This CDR3 is also generated by other DNA sequences in the sample. Here the CDR3 reads CASSDSSGGADTQYF. CDR3 nucleotide sequence: TGTGCCAGCAGTGACTCGAGCGGGGGGGCAGATACGCAGTATTTT. This chain links TRBV6-4 with TRBJ2-3, with 10 bases matching TRBD2. Germline CDR1 MRHNA, CDR2 SNTAGT. The V segment lost 0 bases and the J segment 4 bases; nucleotides outside the gene matches: 1. The CDR3 runs 15 residues.

The table lists this clone with a count of one. This chain links TRBV12-3 or TRBV12-4 with TRBJ1-4; D is unresolved. V was trimmed by 3 bases and J by 8 bases, leaving 7 bases between them. This CDR3 is 12 amino acids long. The CDR3 loop reads CASSFSLEKLFF. The CDR3 DNA reads TGTGCCAGCAGTTTCTCTCTCGAAAAACTGTTTTTT.

The chain joins TRBV3-1 (or the pseudogene TRBV3-2) to TRBJ1-3, with 8 bases aligning to TRBD1. With V trimmed by 5 bases and J by 9 bases, 9 bases remained unmatched. Germline lookup yields CDR1 LGHDT and CDR2 YNNKEL (reference sequence). The CDR3 consists of 14 residues. CDR3 sequence (DNA): TGTGCCAGCAGCGCCCCCCAGGGGGCCGGCACCATATATTTT. It yields the protein CASSAPQGAGTIYF.

V is TRBV19 and J is TRBJ2-7; D not resolved. The CDR3 loop spans 14 amino acids. V was cut by 5 bases and J by 1 base, with 12 bases left in between. Germline CDR1 reads LNHDA; CDR2 reads SQIVND (reference sequence). The CDR3 reads CASSGGRLSYEQYF. The CDR3 DNA is TGTGCCAGTAGTGGTGGCAGGTTATCCTACGAGCAGTACTTC.

V gene TRBV5-8 combines with J gene TRBJ2-7; the D gene is possibly TRBD1 (7 bases). Germline CDR1 SGHTS, CDR2 YDEGEE. The CDR3 consists of 16 residues. Between the trimmed V and J ends, which lost 1 base and 0 bases, there was a span of 14 bases. CDR3 residues: CASSLMAGQSSYEQYF. Here the CDR3 DNA reads TGTGCCAGCAGCTTGATGGCGGGACAGAGCTCCTACGAGCAGTACTTC.

This chain joins TRBV3-1 (or the pseudogene TRBV3-2) and TRBJ1-5; D gene uncertain. The germline V gene has CDR1 LGHDT and CDR2 YNNKEL (reference sequence). CDR3 length: 15 amino acids. V gave up 4 bases and J gave up 3 bases, with 13 bases separating them. The CDR3 DNA follows: TGTGCCAGCAGCCCGACAACACAGTACAATCAGCCCCAGCATTTT. Amino acid sequence: CASSPTTQYNQPQHF.

The CDR3 reads CASSDLGTSTDTQYF. The CDR3 DNA reads TGTGCCAGCAGCGATCTCGGGACTAGCACAGATACGCAGTATTTT. The V call is TRBV6-2 or TRBV6-3, the J call TRBJ2-3, with TRBD2 as a possible D gene (6 bases). V shed 6 bases and J shed 0 bases, with 13 bases lying between them. CDR1 is MNHEY and CDR2 is SVGEGT in the germline V gene. The CDR3 has 15 amino acids.

In regard to this clone: A read error may produce the germline difference seen at one junction end. The V call is TRBV2, the J call TRBJ2-2; 7 positions match TRBD2. The germline V gene encodes CDR1 SNHLY and CDR2 FYNNEI. This CDR3 region has 11 residues. The CDR3 region is CAGGNPGELFF. In DNA form, the CDR3 reads TGTGCGGGGGGGAACCCCGGGGAGCTGTTTTTT. The whole variable domain, filled in from reference TRBV2 and TRBJ2-2, reads EPEVTQTPSHQVTQMGQEVILRCVPISNHLYFYWYRQILGQKVEFLVSFYNNEISEKSEIFDDQFSVERPDGSNFTLKIRSTKLEDSAMYFCAGGNPGELFFGEGSRLTVL.